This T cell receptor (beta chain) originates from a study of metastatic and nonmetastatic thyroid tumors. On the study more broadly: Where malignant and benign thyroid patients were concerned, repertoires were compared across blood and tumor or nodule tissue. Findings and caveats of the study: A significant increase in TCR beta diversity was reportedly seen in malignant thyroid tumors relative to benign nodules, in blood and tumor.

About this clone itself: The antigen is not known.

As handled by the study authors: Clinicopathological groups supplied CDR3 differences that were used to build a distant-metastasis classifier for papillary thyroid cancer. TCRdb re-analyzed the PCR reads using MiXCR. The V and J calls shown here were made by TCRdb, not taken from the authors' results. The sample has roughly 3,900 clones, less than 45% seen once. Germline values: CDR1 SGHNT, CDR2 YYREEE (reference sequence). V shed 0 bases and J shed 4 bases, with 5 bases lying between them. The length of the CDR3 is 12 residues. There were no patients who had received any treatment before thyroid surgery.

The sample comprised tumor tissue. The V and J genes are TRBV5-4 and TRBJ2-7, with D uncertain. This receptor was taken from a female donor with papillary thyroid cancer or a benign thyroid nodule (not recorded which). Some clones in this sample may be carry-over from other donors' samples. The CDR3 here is CASSLDRYEQYF. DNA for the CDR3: TGTGCCAGCAGCTTGGATAGATACGAGCAGTACTTC. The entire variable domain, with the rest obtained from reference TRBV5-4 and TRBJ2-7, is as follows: ETGVTQSPTHLIKTRGQQVTLRCSSQSGHNTVSWYQQALGQGPQFIFQYYREEENGRGNFPPRFSGLQFPNYSSELNVNALELDDSALYLCASSLDRYEQYFGPGTRLTVT.